This T cell receptor (beta chain) came from a study of memory CD4+ T cells and cytomegalovirus serostatus. Whole-study context: Of the healthy Belgian adults, 9 were CMV seropositive and more than 20 seronegative.

Original data processing: After removing out-of-frame reads, approximately 2 million distinct TCRbeta sequences remained. Sequenced by immunoSEQ multiplex PCR; TCRdb stores in-frame clones only, minus some. The DNA gave D and trimming, while V, J and clone size come from that table. The sample has some 44,000 clones; roughly 80% are singletons. As for this clone: What it recognizes is unknown.

Study findings and constraints: CMV serostatus prediction reached median AUC approximately 0.96, or 0.89 with US-trained model.

Single viable CD3+CD4+CD8-CD45RO+ cells were sorted as the memory CD4+ T cells. After thawing, CD4+ T cells were positively selected. This clonotype was sampled from an adult in good health and CMV-seronegative. Sequenced input: memory CD4+ T cells from blood.

As DNA, the CDR3 is TGTGCCAGCAGCTTAGCTTCGGTAACAACCTACGAGCAGTACTTC. This encodes CASSLASVTTYEQYF. The rearrangement joins TRBV7-9 to TRBJ2-7, with D unclear. This CDR3 is built from 15 residues. Looked up from germline, CDR1 is SEHNR and CDR2 is FQNEAQ (reference sequence). V dropped 0 bases and J dropped 2 bases, with 11 bases sitting between them.